The rows below give T cell receptor beta chains drawn from one sample of a study of T cell responses to AZD1222 COVID-19 vaccine. Using immunoSEQ multiplex PCR, the repertoire was profiled, and TCRdb retains in-frame clones only, with some absent. The table has 150,000 to 200,000 clones, just over 90% seen once. This specimen consisted of peripheral blood, obtained on day 0 of AZD1222 vaccination. These receptor sequences come from an adult in good health. CDR3s include the opening cysteine and the closing phenylalanine or tryptophan. A D gene is named only where the DNA matches it firmly. Clone size is shown for a subset of rows, as once, few, many or a class of expanded clone.

TRBJ1-6 - TRBV23-1 - TGCGCCAGCAGTCACCGTACCCTCCACTTT CASSHRTLHF
TRBJ1-1 TRBD1 TRBV10-1 - TGCGCCAGCAGTGCCCGGACAGGGACCGTCAGCAACACTGAAGCTTTCTTT CASSARTGTVSNTEAFF
TRBJ1-5 TRBD1 TRBV3-1/TRBV3-2 - TGTGCCAGCAGCGGGACAGGGAGTCAGCCCCAGCATTTT CASSGTGSQPQHF
TRBJ2-1 TRBD2 TRBV10-3 once TGTGCCATTTCGGGGAGCGGGAAATACAATGAGCAGTTCTTC CAISGSGKYNEQFF
TRBJ1-4 - TRBV10-3 - TGTGCCATCAGTGATAGTAGGCAGCATAATGAAAAACTGTTTTTT CAISDSRQHNEKLFF
TRBJ2-3 - TRBV7-9 - TGTGCCAGCAAATTTCAGGGGGATACGCAGTATTTT CASKFQGDTQYF
TRBJ2-5 TRBD2 TRBV9 - TGTGCCAGCAGCGTCACTAGCGGGGGGGAGACCCAGTACTTC CASSVTSGGETQYF
TRBJ2-5 - TRBV19 - TGTGCCAGTAGTATAAGGGAGACCCAGTACTTC CASSIRETQYF
TRBJ1-1 TRBD1 TRBV6-1 - TGTGCCAGCAGTGAACAACCCAGGGGGCTTTACAATGAAGCTTTCTTT CASSEQPRGLYNEAFF
TRBJ1-4 - TRBV7-9 - TGTGCCAGCAGCTTAGGCCAGTCAACTAATGAAAAACTGTTTTTT CASSLGQSTNEKLFF
TRBJ1-1 - TRBV11-2 - TGTGCCAGCAGCTACAGGGTGGTTGGAGCTTTCTTT CASSYRVVGAFF
TRBJ1-1 - TRBV5-5 - TGTGCCAGCAGCTTACAAACAGCTTCACCGGGTGAAGCTTTCTTT CASSLQTASPGEAFF
TRBJ2-5 TRBD1 TRBV24-1 - TGTGCCACCAGTGAAGGGGGACAGGGGTTGGAGACCCAGTACTTC CATSEGGQGLETQYF
TRBJ2-7 - TRBV2 - TGTGCCAGCAGTGAACAGATCGCCGCCAACTACGAGCAGTACTTC CASSEQIAANYEQYF
TRBJ2-7 - TRBV7-8 - TGTGCCAGCAGCACGGGACTCGGGCACTACGAGCAGTACTTC CASSTGLGHYEQYF
TRBJ1-5 - TRBV18 - TGTGCCAGCTCACCATTCGGGGATAGCAATCAGCCCCAGCATTTT CASSPFGDSNQPQHF
TRBJ1-3 - TRBV3-1/TRBV3-2 - TGTGCCAGCAGCCTCCACGGGGGCAGGGGCCGCCGTGCTGGAAACACCATATATTTT CASSLHGGRGRRAGNTIYF
TRBJ2-7 TRBD2 TRBV5-4 once TGTGCCAGCAGCCCGGGACTAGCGAGTCTCTACGAGCAGTACTTC CASSPGLASLYEQYF
TRBJ1-1 - TRBV19 - TGTGCCAGCACTGGGGGGGGAAGGAACACTGAAGCTTTCTTT CASTGGGRNTEAFF
TRBJ1-1 - TRBV12-3/TRBV12-4 - TGTGCCAGCAGTTTCGGCGGAACTGAAGCTTTCTTT CASSFGGTEAFF
TRBJ2-3 - TRBV6-5 once TGTGCCAGCAGTTACTCGAGAAGGGAACGCACAGATACGCAGTATTTT CASSYSRRERTDTQYF
TRBJ1-1 - TRBV5-6 - TGTGCCAGCAGGTCACGAGCTGGGACTGAAGCTTTCTTT CASRSRAGTEAFF
TRBJ1-1 - TRBV7-9 - TGTGCCAGCAGCACAGGACAGTACACTGAAGCTTTCTTT CASSTGQYTEAFF
TRBJ1-1 - TRBV6-5 - TGTGCCAGCAGCCGTAAGATGAACACTGAAGCTTTCTTT CASSRKMNTEAFF
TRBJ1-1 - TRBV7-8 - TGTGCCAGCAGCTTAGGGGGGGTCGCAGGGGCTTTCTTT CASSLGGVAGAFF
TRBJ1-2 - TRBV6-5 - TGTGCCAGCAGCTATCAACAGATTAACTATGGCTACACCTTC CASSYQQINYGYTF
TRBJ1-1 - TRBV9 - TGTGCCAGCAGCGTAGGGGTTCAGGGAAAGAACACTGAAGCTTTCTTT CASSVGVQGKNTEAFF
TRBJ2-1 - TRBV28 - TGTGCCAGCAGTTTTGATGTCAATGAGCAGTTCTTC CASSFDVNEQFF
TRBJ2-3 - TRBV5-1 - TGCGCCAGTACGGGCACAGATACGCAGTATTTT CASTGTDTQYF
TRBJ2-7 - TRBV6-5 - TGTGCCAGCAGCCCCATGACCGTGGGGGACTACGAGCAGTACTTC CASSPMTVGDYEQYF
TRBJ2-1 TRBD2 TRBV2 once TGTGCCAGCAGACAACGCAGCGGACTAGCACGTTACAATGAGCAGTTCTTC CASRQRSGLARYNEQFF